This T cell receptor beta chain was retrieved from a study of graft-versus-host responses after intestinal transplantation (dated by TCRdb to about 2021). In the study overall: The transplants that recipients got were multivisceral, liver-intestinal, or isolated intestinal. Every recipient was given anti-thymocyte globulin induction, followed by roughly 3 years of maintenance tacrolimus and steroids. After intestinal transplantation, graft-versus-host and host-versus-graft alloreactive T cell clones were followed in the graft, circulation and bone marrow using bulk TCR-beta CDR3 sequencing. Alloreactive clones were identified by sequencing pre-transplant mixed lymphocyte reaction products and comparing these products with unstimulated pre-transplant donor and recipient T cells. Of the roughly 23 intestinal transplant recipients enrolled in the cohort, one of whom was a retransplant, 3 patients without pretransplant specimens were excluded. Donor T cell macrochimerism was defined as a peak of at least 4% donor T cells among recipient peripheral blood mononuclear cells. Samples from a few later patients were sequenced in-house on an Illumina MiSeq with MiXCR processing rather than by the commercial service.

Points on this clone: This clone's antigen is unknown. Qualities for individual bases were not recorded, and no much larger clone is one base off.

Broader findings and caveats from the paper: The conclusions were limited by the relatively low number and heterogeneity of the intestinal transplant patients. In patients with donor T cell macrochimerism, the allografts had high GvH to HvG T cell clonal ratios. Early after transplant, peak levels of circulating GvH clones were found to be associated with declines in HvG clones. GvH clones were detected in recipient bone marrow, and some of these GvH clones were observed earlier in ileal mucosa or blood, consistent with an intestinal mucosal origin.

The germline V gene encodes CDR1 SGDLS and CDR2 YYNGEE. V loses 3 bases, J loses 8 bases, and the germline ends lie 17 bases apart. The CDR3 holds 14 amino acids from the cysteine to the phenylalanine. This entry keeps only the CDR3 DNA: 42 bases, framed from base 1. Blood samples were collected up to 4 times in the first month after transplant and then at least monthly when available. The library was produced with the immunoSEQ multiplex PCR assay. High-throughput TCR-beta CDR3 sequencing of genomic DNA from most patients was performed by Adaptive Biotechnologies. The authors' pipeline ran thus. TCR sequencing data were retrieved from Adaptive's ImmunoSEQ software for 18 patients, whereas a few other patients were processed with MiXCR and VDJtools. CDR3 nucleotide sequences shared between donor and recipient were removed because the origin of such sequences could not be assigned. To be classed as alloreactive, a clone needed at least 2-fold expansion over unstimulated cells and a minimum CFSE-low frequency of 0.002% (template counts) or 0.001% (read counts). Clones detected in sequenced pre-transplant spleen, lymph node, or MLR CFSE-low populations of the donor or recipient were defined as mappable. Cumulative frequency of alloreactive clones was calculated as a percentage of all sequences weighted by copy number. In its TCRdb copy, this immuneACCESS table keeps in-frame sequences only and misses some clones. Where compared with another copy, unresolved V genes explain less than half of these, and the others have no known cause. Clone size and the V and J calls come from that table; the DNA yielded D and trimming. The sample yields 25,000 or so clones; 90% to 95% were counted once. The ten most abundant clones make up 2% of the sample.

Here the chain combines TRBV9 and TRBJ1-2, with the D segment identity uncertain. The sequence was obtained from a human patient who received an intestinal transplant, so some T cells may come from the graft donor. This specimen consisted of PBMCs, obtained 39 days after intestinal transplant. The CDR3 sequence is CASSDQGPLGGYTF. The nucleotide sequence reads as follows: TGTGCCAGCAGCGATCAAGGCCCCCTCGGCGGCTACACCTTC.